This TCR beta chain appears in the sequencing data of a study of CD8 T cells in Susac syndrome. Random hexamers were used to reverse transcribe the RNA input (roughly 0.5 to 1 ug). Using its own MiXCR run on the immunoSEQ multiplex PCR reads, TCRdb lists one record per CDR3 protein. The data show some 100,000 distinct CDR3 sequences, with 90% to 95% seen just once and 0.085% to 0.095% held by the top ten. Germline CDR1 MNHEY, CDR2 SVGAGI. The CDR3 is 15 amino acids. With 6 bases clipped from V and 5 bases from J, the junction kept 8 bases outside the gene matches. This sequence originates from a human donor with multiple sclerosis. Sequencing input: CD4+ T cells from PBMCs. This chain uses TRBV6-5 with TRBJ2-7, with TRBD1 matching 12 bases. The CDR3 coding sequence is TGTGCCAGCAGCCTCCGGGACAGGGGGCTGAACGAGCAGTACTTC. It is translated as CASSLRDRGLNEQYF.